This T cell receptor beta chain is from a study of regulatory T cells in long-lasting Graves disease. This clonotype has a count of ten or more. What it recognizes is unknown. The study's findings and limits: The TCR repertoire of persistent Graves' patients was less diverse than that of newly diagnosed ones.

Time point described: newly diagnosed GD, antithyroid drugs for less than 3 months. The TCR library was made from RNA extracted from PBMCs. V dropped 5 bases and J dropped 8 bases, with 15 bases sitting between them. This CDR3 has 13 amino acids. Germline V CDR1 and CDR2: SEHNR, FQNEAQ (reference sequence). iRepertoire HTBI primers and Arm-PCR of CDR3 regions built TCR beta libraries. Using its own MiXCR run on the multiplex PCR reads, TCRdb lists one record per CDR3 protein. The sample shows some 350,000 distinct CDR3 sequences, 15% to 20% of them seen only once. This sample was shared with a second study, whose subject was T cells in Graves' hyperthyroidism and ophthalmopathy. According to that study: Patients aged 18 to 65 had newly diagnosed hyperthyroidism that had lasted under 2 months. Most clonotypes expanded in the thyroid (above 0.001) were also present in blood. From stable hyperthyroidism, ophthalmopathy was set apart by a 13 V-J model.

This TCR derives from a young woman with Graves disease. V is TRBV7-9 and J is TRBJ1-2, with D perhaps matching TRBD1 (6 bases). The sequences come from peripheral blood mononuclear cells (PBMCs), collected at new diagnosis, from a patient treated with antithyroid drugs. The CDR3 is CASSLENRDGYTF. The CDR3 coding sequence is TGTGCCAGCAGCCTAGAGAACAGGGACGGCTACACCTTC.